By sample fraction, the clone carrying this TCR beta chain is medium-sized. The antigen remains unidentified. Rearranged V-D-J TRB sequences were amplified with a mixed TRB-A/B primer pool. A single record per CDR3 protein comes from TCRdb applying MiXCR to the multiplex PCR reads. This table has about 2,500 distinct CDR3 sequences, roughly a quarter appearing once. Germline-derived CDR1 and CDR2 are SSHAT and FNYEAQ (reference sequence). The V end lost 1 base, the J end lost 0 bases, and 7 bases lay between the germline ends. The CDR3 has 15 amino acids. These data come from a study of T cell repertoires in aging, cancer and after chemotherapy. Across the whole study: Repeat sampling of healthy donors over several months to years showed clear clonal overlap. About 9 million TCR reads were in the whole dataset.

General study findings and limits: Loss of evenness, beyond lost richness, contributed to age-related TCR diversity decline in cancer patients. Across the chemotherapy interval, each cancer cohort showed higher median generation probability, suggesting thymic rebound.

Peripheral blood genomic DNA, not sorted cells or RNA, was the template. The sequencing input was blood. The genes are TRBV7-7 and TRBJ1-3; D remains ambiguous. This receptor was taken from a human donor in good health. The CDR3 nucleotides read TGTGCCAGCAGCTTAGACTTTGTCTCTGGAAACACCATATATTTT. It is translated as CASSLDFVSGNTIYF.